This T cell receptor (beta chain) was observed in a study of T cells in Graves' hyperthyroidism and ophthalmopathy. Looking at the study overall: Peripheral blood samples were taken at initial diagnosis, prior to any treatment.

The germline V gene encodes CDR1 DFQATT and CDR2 SNEGSKA (reference sequence). V lost 0 bases and J lost 0, with 12 bases in between. This CDR3 contains 16 residues. Patients aged 18 to 65 had newly diagnosed hyperthyroidism lasting under 2 months. Source material for PBMCs was 10 ml fresh peripheral blood. There were TCR beta CDR3 regions amplified from RNA transcripts. With the HTBI primer set, the TCR CDR3 went through a first round of RT-PCR. Each CDR3 protein is one row after TCRdb ran MiXCR on the multiplex PCR reads. The sample has some 300,000 distinct CDR3 sequences, roughly an eighth seen once. Points on this clonotype: The target antigen is unknown.

The study's findings and limits: Separation of ophthalmopathy from stable hyperthyroidism was achieved by a 13 V-J model.

The sample was blood. This sequence originates from a woman in her thirties or forties with Graves' hyperthyroidism. The gene calls are TRBV20-1 and TRBJ2-1, with a possible D match to TRBD2 (5 bases). The CDR3 region is CSARDLTGSSYNEQFF. CDR3 bases: TGCAGTGCTAGAGACCTGACTGGGAGCTCCTACAATGAGCAGTTCTTC.